The clone carrying this T cell receptor (beta chain) was seen a single time. Its antigen is still unknown. This record belongs to a study of T cells in localized non-small cell lung cancer. V lost 0 bases to trimming and J lost 4 bases, with 17 bases between them. Germline V gene data show CDR1 as SEHNR and CDR2 as FQNEAQ (reference sequence). This CDR3 has 17 amino acids. Produced via immunoSEQ multiplex PCR; TCRdb's table is partial and in-frame only. Counted here are fewer than 20,000 clones, roughly four fifths occurring once; the ten biggest clones make up around 30%. Findings and caveats of the study: A median of around 60 of the top 100 tumor clones appeared in adjacent lung, which was paired and uninvolved. Investigators sequenced only a single tumor region, leaving heterogeneity possible.

The sequenced sample was peripheral blood, obtained before any cancer treatment. This sequence was found in a male donor at least 60 years old with stage I lung adenocarcinoma. The chain has TRBV7-9 and TRBJ2-3; D remains unclear. As DNA, the CDR3 is TGTGCCAGCAGCTTAGCCCGTTCTATAGCACCGGCAGATACGCAGTATTTT. Translation gives CASSLARSIAPADTQYF. The full variable domain, in which reference TRBV7-9 and TRBJ2-3 provide the parts outside the CDR3, is DTGVSQNPRHKITKRGQNVTFRCDPISEHNRLYWYRQTLGQGPEFLTYFQNEAQLEKSRLLSDRFSAERPKGSFSTLEIQRTEQGDSAMYLCASSLARSIAPADTQYFGPGTRLTVL.